The rows below give T cell receptor beta chains drawn from one sample of a study of shared clonotypes between healthy human individuals. Assay used: immunoSEQ multiplex PCR; TCRdb lists only in-frame clones, some missing. The sample lists 200,000 to 250,000 clones, approximately 65% occurring once. Source material: memory CD4+ T cells sorted from blood. All receptors come from a man aged 25 to 40 in good health. The CDR3 runs from the conserved cysteine through the conserved F or W. Fields, in order: J gene, clone size, V gene, D gene, CDR3 protein, CDR3 DNA. D genes are given only for firm matches. Expanded clones get a size class; other rows say once, few or many, or leave the size out.

J: TRBJ2-7
size: .
V: TRBV10-3
D: .
CDR3: CAIRPGSSYEQYF
DNA: TGTGCCATCAGGCCAGGGAGCTCCTACGAGCAGTACTTC

J: TRBJ1-5
size: .
V: TRBV7-2
D: TRBD1
CDR3: CASSLRGGSQPQHF
DNA: TGTGCCAGCAGCTTAAGAGGGGGCAGTCAGCCCCAGCATTTT

J: TRBJ2-7
size: .
V: TRBV5-1
D: TRBD2
CDR3: CASSKGTSGSEEQYF
DNA: TGCGCCAGCAGCAAGGGGACTAGCGGGAGTGAGGAGCAGTACTTC

J: TRBJ2-5
size: .
V: TRBV5-1
D: .
CDR3: CASSRQQETQYF
DNA: TGCGCCAGCAGCCGACAGCAAGAGACCCAGTACTTC

J: TRBJ1-5
size: many
V: TRBV6-4
D: TRBD1
CDR3: CASSKGARNQPQHF
DNA: TGTGCCAGCAGCAAGGGGGCTCGCAATCAGCCCCAGCATTTT

J: TRBJ1-2
size: .
V: TRBV5-1
D: TRBD1
CDR3: CASSSLRGQGLFNPDFNYGYTF
DNA: TGCGCCAGCAGCTCCCTTAGAGGACAGGGGTTATTCAACCCAGATTTTAACTATGGCTACACCTTC

J: TRBJ2-7
size: .
V: TRBV28
D: .
CDR3: CASTRAYEQYF
DNA: TGTGCCAGCACCCGGGCCTACGAGCAGTACTTC

J: TRBJ1-1
size: .
V: TRBV10-2
D: .
CDR3: CASSGLEFNTEAFF
DNA: TGCGCCAGCAGTGGATTAGAGTTTAACACTGAAGCTTTCTTT

J: TRBJ2-3
size: .
V: TRBV6-5
D: .
CDR3: CASSYQSASTDTQYF
DNA: TGTGCCAGCAGTTACCAGTCAGCTAGCACAGATACGCAGTATTTT

J: TRBJ2-5
size: .
V: TRBV7-9
D: TRBD1
CDR3: CASSVGQGFTETQYF
DNA: TGTGCCAGCAGCGTAGGACAGGGATTTACGGAGACCCAGTACTTC

J: TRBJ1-2
size: .
V: TRBV19
D: .
CDR3: CASSTFRDSGYGYTF
DNA: TGTGCCAGTAGTACGTTTCGGGATTCAGGGTATGGCTACACCTTC

J: TRBJ2-7
size: .
V: TRBV29-1
D: .
CDR3: CSVAAREQYF
DNA: TGCAGCGTTGCAGCGAGGGAGCAGTACTTC

J: TRBJ2-5
size: .
V: TRBV10-3
D: TRBD2
CDR3: CAIRESSGREYQETQYF
DNA: TGTGCCATCAGGGAATCAAGCGGGAGGGAATACCAAGAGACCCAGTACTTC

J: TRBJ2-2
size: .
V: TRBV5-1
D: .
CDR3: CASSLLSNTGELFF
DNA: TGCGCCAGCAGCTTGCTCTCGAACACCGGGGAGCTGTTTTTT

J: TRBJ2-4
size: .
V: TRBV5-1
D: .
CDR3: CASSFLGTGKNIQYF
DNA: TGCGCCAGCAGCTTTCTCGGGACGGGCAAAAACATTCAGTACTTC

J: TRBJ2-7
size: .
V: TRBV7-8
D: TRBD2
CDR3: CASSTNATSRLDHEQYF
DNA: TGTGCCAGCAGCACTAACGCGACTAGCCGGTTGGATCACGAGCAGTACTTC

J: TRBJ2-1
size: .
V: TRBV9
D: .
CDR3: CASSADEGTYNEQFF
DNA: TGTGCCAGCAGCGCAGACGAAGGGACCTACAATGAGCAGTTCTTC

J: TRBJ2-5
size: few
V: TRBV6-6
D: .
CDR3: CASSYARTEETQYF
DNA: TGTGCCAGCAGTTACGCACGGACGGAGGAGACCCAGTACTTC

J: TRBJ2-1
size: .
V: TRBV5-1
D: .
CDR3: CASRREPSYNEQFF
DNA: TGCGCCAGCCGACGGGAGCCCTCCTACAATGAGCAGTTCTTC

J: TRBJ2-6
size: .
V: TRBV19
D: .
CDR3: CASSIPRGDGANVLTF
DNA: TGTGCCAGTAGTATACCCCGCGGGGATGGGGCCAACGTCCTGACTTTC

J: TRBJ2-2
size: .
V: TRBV28
D: .
CDR3: CASSSPLGNTGELFF
DNA: TGTGCCAGCAGTTCTCCCTTGGGGAACACCGGGGAGCTGTTTTTT

J: TRBJ2-1
size: .
V: TRBV15
D: TRBD2
CDR3: CATSRDGLAGALEQFF
DNA: TGTGCCACCAGCAGAGATGGGCTAGCGGGAGCCCTTGAGCAGTTCTTC

J: TRBJ2-6
size: .
V: TRBV7-3
D: .
CDR3: CASSLGGRSLGANVLTF
DNA: TGTGCCAGCAGCTTAGGAGGGCGGTCCCTTGGGGCCAACGTCCTGACTTTC

J: TRBJ2-5
size: .
V: TRBV19
D: .
CDR3: CASSGHRRGSGETQYF
DNA: TGTGCCAGTAGTGGACATAGACGGGGCTCGGGAGAGACCCAGTACTTC

J: TRBJ2-1
size: once
V: TRBV11-3
D: .
CDR3: CASSLDPKDNEQFF
DNA: TGTGCCAGCAGCTTAGACCCTAAAGACAATGAGCAGTTCTTC

J: TRBJ2-1
size: .
V: TRBV29-1
D: TRBD2
CDR3: CSVGAGDYDNEQFF
DNA: TGCAGCGTTGGGGCGGGAGATTACGACAATGAGCAGTTCTTC

J: TRBJ2-1
size: .
V: TRBV28
D: TRBD2
CDR3: CASSYAGGSKNEQFF
DNA: TGTGCCAGCAGCTATGCGGGCGGGAGTAAGAATGAGCAGTTCTTC

J: TRBJ2-4
size: few
V: TRBV6-5
D: .
CDR3: CASSYRGGDIQYF
DNA: TGTGCCAGCAGCTATCGAGGAGGGGACATTCAGTACTTC

J: TRBJ2-1
size: .
V: TRBV7-8
D: TRBD2
CDR3: CASSASGTSGSLVEQFF
DNA: TGTGCCAGCAGCGCTTCCGGGACTAGCGGGAGTTTGGTTGAGCAGTTCTTC

J: TRBJ2-2
size: few
V: TRBV4-3
D: .
CDR3: CASSHRTTPRGTGELFF
DNA: TGCGCCAGCAGCCACCGAACTACCCCGAGGGGCACCGGGGAGCTGTTTTTT

J: TRBJ2-3
size: many
V: TRBV19
D: TRBD2
CDR3: CASSQAGGHTDTQYF
DNA: TGTGCCAGTAGTCAAGCGGGAGGTCATACAGATACGCAGTATTTT

J: TRBJ1-3
size: .
V: TRBV4-3
D: .
CDR3: CASSQDPQRTIYF
DNA: TGCGCCAGCAGCCAAGATCCCCAGCGGACCATATATTTT

J: TRBJ1-2
size: .
V: TRBV9
D: TRBD1
CDR3: CASSVGTGGRGYTF
DNA: TGTGCCAGCAGCGTAGGGACAGGGGGTCGGGGCTACACCTTC

J: TRBJ2-7
size: few
V: TRBV10-3
D: TRBD2
CDR3: CAISDSGGRPSYEQYF
DNA: TGTGCCATCAGTGATTCCGGCGGGAGGCCCAGCTACGAGCAGTACTTC

J: TRBJ2-1
size: .
V: TRBV2
D: TRBD2
CDR3: CASKRTVGAGGNEQFF
DNA: TGTGCCAGCAAACGGACGGTTGGAGCGGGAGGGAATGAGCAGTTCTTC

J: TRBJ2-2
size: .
V: TRBV5-1
D: .
CDR3: CASSSGKALFF
DNA: TGCGCCAGCAGCTCAGGGAAGGCGCTGTTTTTT

J: TRBJ2-3
size: .
V: TRBV14
D: TRBD2
CDR3: CDEREASTDTQYF
DNA: TGTGACGAGCGGGAGGCTAGCACAGATACGCAGTATTTT

J: TRBJ1-2
size: .
V: TRBV5-4
D: .
CDR3: CASSFGSSENGYTF
DNA: TGTGCCAGCAGCTTCGGCAGCTCCGAAAATGGCTACACCTTC

J: TRBJ2-1
size: .
V: TRBV28
D: TRBD1
CDR3: CASSVPGQLDNEQFF
DNA: TGTGCCAGCAGCGTCCCGGGACAGCTCGACAATGAGCAGTTCTTC

J: TRBJ2-1
size: few
V: TRBV7-9
D: .
CDR3: CASSLDVRGRVYNEQFF
DNA: TGTGCCAGCAGCTTAGACGTCCGCGGCAGGGTCTACAATGAGCAGTTCTTC

J: TRBJ2-7
size: .
V: TRBV7-9
D: TRBD1
CDR3: CASSHPGQGYEQYF
DNA: TGTGCCAGCAGCCATCCGGGACAGGGCTACGAGCAGTACTTC

J: TRBJ2-3
size: .
V: TRBV2
D: .
CDR3: CANQRRAITDTQYF
DNA: TGTGCCAACCAGCGTCGGGCTATCACAGATACGCAGTATTTT

J: TRBJ1-4
size: .
V: TRBV15
D: .
CDR3: CATSRDILANEKLFF
DNA: TGTGCCACCAGCAGAGATATCCTGGCTAATGAAAAACTGTTTTTT

J: TRBJ2-1
size: .
V: TRBV7-8
D: .
CDR3: CASSFRRTYNEQFF
DNA: TGTGCCAGCAGCTTTAGAAGGACCTACAATGAGCAGTTCTTC

J: TRBJ1-4
size: .
V: TRBV27
D: .
CDR3: CASSLLGTDEKLFF
DNA: TGTGCCAGCAGTTTGTTAGGGACGGATGAAAAACTGTTTTTT

J: TRBJ2-1
size: .
V: TRBV2
D: TRBD2
CDR3: CASCMAGGYYNEQFF
DNA: TGTGCCAGCTGTATGGCGGGAGGATACTACAATGAGCAGTTCTTC

J: TRBJ2-1
size: .
V: TRBV6-6
D: .
CDR3: CASSYASGRNNEQFF
DNA: TGTGCCAGCAGCTACGCGTCAGGGCGAAACAATGAGCAGTTCTTC

J: TRBJ2-7
size: .
V: TRBV7-9
D: .
CDR3: CASRTASYEQYF
DNA: TGTGCCAGCAGGACAGCCTCCTACGAGCAGTACTTC

J: TRBJ1-1
size: .
V: TRBV15
D: .
CDR3: CATSSLSQGRDTEAFF
DNA: TGTGCCACCAGCAGTCTCTCACAGGGAAGAGACACTGAAGCTTTCTTT

J: TRBJ2-1
size: .
V: TRBV18
D: .
CDR3: CASSPGTFGNEQFF
DNA: TGTGCCAGCTCACCCGGGACTTTCGGCAATGAGCAGTTCTTC

J: TRBJ2-1
size: .
V: TRBV7-7
D: TRBD2
CDR3: CASSPSGTSGDEQFF
DNA: TGTGCTAGCAGCCCCTCCGGGACTAGCGGCGATGAGCAGTTCTTC

J: TRBJ2-7
size: few
V: TRBV7-8
D: TRBD2
CDR3: CASSFPGLAQEQYF
DNA: TGTGCCAGCAGCTTCCCGGGACTAGCGCAAGAGCAGTACTTC

J: TRBJ2-7
size: .
V: TRBV5-6
D: .
CDR3: CASSLRATSYEQYF
DNA: TGTGCCAGCAGCTTAAGGGCGACCTCCTACGAGCAGTACTTC

J: TRBJ2-2
size: .
V: TRBV5-1
D: TRBD1
CDR3: CASSFRTGGTGELFF
DNA: TGCGCCAGCAGCTTTCGGACAGGGGGAACCGGGGAGCTGTTTTTT

J: TRBJ1-5
size: .
V: TRBV6-1
D: .
CDR3: CASTAGPGVNQPQHF
DNA: TGTGCCAGCACAGCAGGGCCCGGGGTCAATCAGCCCCAGCATTTT

J: TRBJ2-5
size: .
V: TRBV29-1
D: .
CDR3: CSVNSQETQYF
DNA: TGCAGCGTTAACAGCCAAGAGACCCAGTACTTC

J: TRBJ2-1
size: .
V: TRBV18
D: .
CDR3: CASSPRTGGASYNEQFF
DNA: TGTGCCAGCTCACCAAGGACCGGAGGGGCCTCCTACAATGAGCAGTTCTTC